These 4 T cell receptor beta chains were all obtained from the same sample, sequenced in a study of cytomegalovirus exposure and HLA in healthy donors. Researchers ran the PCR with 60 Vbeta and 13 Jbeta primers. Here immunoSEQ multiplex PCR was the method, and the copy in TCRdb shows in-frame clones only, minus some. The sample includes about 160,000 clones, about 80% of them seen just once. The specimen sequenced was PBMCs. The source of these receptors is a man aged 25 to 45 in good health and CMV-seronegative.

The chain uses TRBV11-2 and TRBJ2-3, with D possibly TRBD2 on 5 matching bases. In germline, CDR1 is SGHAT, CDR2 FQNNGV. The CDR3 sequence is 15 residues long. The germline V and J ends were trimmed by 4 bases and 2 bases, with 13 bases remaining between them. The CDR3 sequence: CASSSHSDPTDTQYF. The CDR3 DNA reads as TGTGCCAGCAGCTCTCATAGCGATCCCACAGATACGCAGTATTTT.

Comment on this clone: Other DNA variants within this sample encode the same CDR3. CDR3 sequence reads: CASSPRYEQYF. CDR3 in DNA: TGTGCCAGCAGTCCTCGCTACGAGCAGTACTTC. The V gene is TRBV28, the J gene TRBJ2-7; no clear D gene. Germline V gene sequence: CDR1 MDHEN, CDR2 SYDVKM. V was clipped by 5 bases and J by 3 bases, with 5 bases between them. This CDR3 region has 11 residues.

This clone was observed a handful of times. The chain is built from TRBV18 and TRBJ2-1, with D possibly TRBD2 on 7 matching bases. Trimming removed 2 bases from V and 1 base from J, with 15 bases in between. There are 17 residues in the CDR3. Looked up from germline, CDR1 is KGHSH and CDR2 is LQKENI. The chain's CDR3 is CASSPVGGLLSYNEQFF. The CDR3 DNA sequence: TGTGCCAGCTCACCAGTGGGGGGGCTTTTATCCTACAATGAGCAGTTCTTC.

In DNA, the CDR3 is TGTGCCAGCAGTTTCACCCGGGACTACGAGCAGTACTTC. As protein: CASSFTRDYEQYF. The chain is built from TRBV27 and TRBJ2-7, with a weak D call TRBD2 (5 bases). Germline-derived CDR1 and CDR2 are MNHEY and SMNVEV (reference sequence). The V and J ends lost 3 bases and 3 bases respectively, with 9 bases between them. The CDR3 runs 13 residues.